Here is one TCR beta chain with its context. Antigen: not known. This sample was included in a study of OX40 agonist ivuxolimab in advanced cancers. Study-level results: Not determined was the antigen specificity of the expanded peripheral T cells. On average, CD8+ T cells had more expanded clones than CD4+.

Autoimmune disease history or systemic immunosuppression led to patient exclusion. The CDR3 consists of 14 residues. CDR1 MDHEN and CDR2 SYDVKM come from the germline V gene. With V trimmed by 9 bases and J by 8 bases, 13 bases remained unmatched. Clones were sequenced by immunoSEQ multiplex PCR, and TCRdb holds only the in-frame ones, with some missing. The sample holds some 99,000 clones; around 83% are singletons and the top ten take about 1.5%. The chain combines TRBV28 with TRBJ1-2; 9 positions match TRBD1. The TCR comes from an adult with an advanced solid tumor such as melanoma, head and neck, liver or kidney cancer. Sequencing was performed on CD4+ or CD8+ T cells sorted from blood, taken in a trial of the OX40 agonist ivuxolimab. For the CDR3, the DNA is TGTGCCAGTGGAGGGACAGGGAGATTGGCGGGCTACACCTTC. Protein: CASGGTGRLAGYTF.